This T cell receptor (beta chain) was sequenced for a study of OX40 agonist ivuxolimab in advanced cancers. Clones were read by immunoSEQ multiplex PCR, and TCRdb kept only the in-frame ones, dropping some. The profile shows 35,000 to 45,000 clones, around 89% of them singletons. V lost 7 bases, J lost 5 bases, and 4 bases stayed unmatched. Germline loops: CDR1 LNHDA, CDR2 SQIVND (reference sequence). The CDR3 contains 13 residues. The TCR comes from an adult with an advanced solid tumor such as melanoma, head and neck, liver or kidney cancer. V is TRBV19 and J is TRBJ2-3; 9 bases agree with TRBD2. The starting material was CD4+ or CD8+ T cells sorted from blood, obtained in a trial of the OX40 agonist ivuxolimab. The CDR3 DNA sequence: TGTGCCAGTAAGGCGCGGGAGGGAGATACGCAGTATTTT. Residues: CASKAREGDTQYF. Complete variable domain (other parts from reference TRBV19 and TRBJ2-3): DGGITQSPKYLFRKEGQNVTLSCEQNLNHDAMYWYRQDPGQGLRLIYYSQIVNDFQKGDIAEGYSVSREKKESFPLTVTSAQKNPTAFYLCASKAREGDTQYFGPGTRLTVL.